These T cell receptor beta chains were read from a single sample in a study of shared clonotypes between healthy human individuals. Measured with immunoSEQ multiplex PCR; TCRdb has only the in-frame clones, and not every one. This table has a few million clones, approximately 95% appearing once. The sequenced material came from naive CD4+ T cells from PBMCs. The origin of the receptors is a man in his late teens or twenties in good health. Some clones in this sample may be carry-over from other donors' samples. CDR3s include the opening cysteine and the closing phenylalanine or tryptophan. D genes are given only for firm matches.

TRBJ2-1 TRBD1 TRBV19 CASRGGQGMGSYNEQFF
TRBJ1-1 NA TRBV2 CASSVQTNTEAFF
TRBJ2-1 TRBD2 TRBV27 CASRVPSSGYNEQFF
TRBJ2-7 NA TRBV18 CASSPPQGGGSFNEQYF
TRBJ1-2 NA TRBV27 CASSRTANRYGYTF
TRBJ1-3 NA TRBV20-1 CSAAGGNTIYF
TRBJ2-7 TRBD1 TRBV6-5 CASSYSRDSGYEQYF
TRBJ1-1 NA TRBV15 CATSRAASGNTEAFF
TRBJ2-6 NA TRBV25-1 CASSELVSGANVLTF
TRBJ2-2 NA TRBV19 CASSIQAAGELFF
TRBJ2-3 TRBD2 TRBV5-1 CASSPGSSGRAADTQYF
TRBJ2-1 TRBD2 TRBV29-1 CSARTSGNYNEQFF
TRBJ2-7 NA TRBV5-1 CASSLRPVYEQYF
TRBJ1-2 NA TRBV28 CASSLSQGWLGGYTF
TRBJ2-7 NA TRBV7-2 CASSLGPGYEQYF
TRBJ1-4 TRBD1 TRBV6-5 CASSRDRGVEKLFF
TRBJ2-3 TRBD2 TRBV18 CASSPWTSGSPDTQYF
TRBJ2-4 NA TRBV9 CASSRGVTGDIQYF
TRBJ1-1 TRBD1 TRBV5-1 CASSLVGGAEAFF
TRBJ2-7 NA TRBV4-3 CASSRTGFGFVEQYF
TRBJ1-1 NA TRBV27 CATYGRSFTEAFF
TRBJ2-7 NA TRBV2 CASRDRGLFEQYF
TRBJ1-5 NA TRBV2 CASSEQGSSNQPQHF
TRBJ2-3 TRBD2 TRBV30 CASLTSEGSDTQYF
TRBJ2-1 NA TRBV9 CASSVVPVSGRSSYNEQFF
TRBJ2-3 TRBD2 TRBV5-1 CASRSGTSAGDTQYF
TRBJ2-7 TRBD1 TRBV5-1 CASSLDGQGASYEQYF
TRBJ2-7 TRBD1 TRBV28 CASSARTGASYEQYF
TRBJ2-7 NA TRBV7-3 CASSPQVLGEQYF
TRBJ2-2 NA TRBV6-5 CASSYGGAVTGELFF
TRBJ2-5 NA TRBV6-5 CASSLLETQYF
TRBJ2-6 TRBD1 TRBV7-3 CASSLQGASGANVLTF
TRBJ1-3 NA TRBV15 CATSRDFVSSGNTIYF
TRBJ1-2 NA TRBV4-1 CASSQEWSYGYTF
TRBJ1-2 TRBD1 TRBV5-5 CASSLETGGRYGYTF
TRBJ2-7 NA TRBV4-1 CASSQSGTAGPYEQYF
TRBJ2-1 NA TRBV2 CASSDMRDSYNEQFF
TRBJ1-1 NA TRBV6-5 CATNGQSNTEAFF
TRBJ2-7 TRBD2 TRBV5-1 CASSLGTSGTYEQYF
TRBJ2-7 TRBD2 TRBV7-2 CASRRTSGGNYEQYF
TRBJ1-4 NA TRBV6-5 CASSFGGGEKLFF
TRBJ2-7 TRBD2 TRBV5-6 CASIIFRMAGAHEQYF
TRBJ1-4 NA TRBV2 CASRGDANEKLFF
TRBJ2-5 TRBD2 TRBV27 CASSFGAGRGTQYF